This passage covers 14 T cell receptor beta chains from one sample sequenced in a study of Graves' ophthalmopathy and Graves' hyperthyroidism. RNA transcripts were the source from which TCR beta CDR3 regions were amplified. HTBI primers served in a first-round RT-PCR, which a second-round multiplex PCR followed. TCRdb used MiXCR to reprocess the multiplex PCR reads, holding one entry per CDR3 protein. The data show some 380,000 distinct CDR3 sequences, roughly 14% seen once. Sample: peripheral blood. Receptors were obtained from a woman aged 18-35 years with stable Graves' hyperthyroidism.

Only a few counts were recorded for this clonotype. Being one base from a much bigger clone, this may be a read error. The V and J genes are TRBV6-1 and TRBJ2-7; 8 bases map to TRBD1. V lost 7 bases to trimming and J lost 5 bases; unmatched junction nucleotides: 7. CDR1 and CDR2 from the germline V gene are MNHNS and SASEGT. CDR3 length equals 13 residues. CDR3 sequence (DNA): TGTGCCAGCAAGCAGGGGGCTGCACACGAGCAGTACTTC. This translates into CASKQGAAHEQYF.

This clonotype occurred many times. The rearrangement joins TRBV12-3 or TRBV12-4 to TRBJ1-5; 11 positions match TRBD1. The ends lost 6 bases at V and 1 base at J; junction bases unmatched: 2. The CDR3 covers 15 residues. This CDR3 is CASSRTGGSNQPQHF. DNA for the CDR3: TGTGCCAGCAGCCGGACAGGGGGCAGCAATCAGCCCCAGCATTTT.

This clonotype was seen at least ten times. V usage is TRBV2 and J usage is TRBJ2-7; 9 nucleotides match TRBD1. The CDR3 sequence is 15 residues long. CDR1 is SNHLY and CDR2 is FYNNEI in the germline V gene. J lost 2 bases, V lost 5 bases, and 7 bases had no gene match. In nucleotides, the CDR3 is TGTGCCAGCAGTTATTCTGGGACAGGGACCTACGAGCAGTACTTC. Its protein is CASSYSGTGTYEQYF.

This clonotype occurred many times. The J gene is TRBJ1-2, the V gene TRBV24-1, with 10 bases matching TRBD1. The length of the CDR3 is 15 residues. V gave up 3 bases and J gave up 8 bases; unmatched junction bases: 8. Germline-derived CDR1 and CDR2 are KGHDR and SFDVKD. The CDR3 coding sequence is TGTGCCACCAGTGATCCGGGACAGGGGAAAAAAGGCTACACCTTC. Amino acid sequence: CATSDPGQGKKGYTF.

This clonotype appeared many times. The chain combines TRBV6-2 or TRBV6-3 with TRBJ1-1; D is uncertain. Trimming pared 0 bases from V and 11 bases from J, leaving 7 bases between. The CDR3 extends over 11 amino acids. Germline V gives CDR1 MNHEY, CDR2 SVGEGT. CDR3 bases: TGTGCCAGCAGTTACTCGAGTGGCGCTTTCTTT. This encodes CASSYSSGAFF.

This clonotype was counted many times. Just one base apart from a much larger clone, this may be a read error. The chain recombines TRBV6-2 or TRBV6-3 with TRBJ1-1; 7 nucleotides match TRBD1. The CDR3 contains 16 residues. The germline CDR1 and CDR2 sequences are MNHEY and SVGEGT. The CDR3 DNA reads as TGTACCAGCAGTTACGCCTGGGACAGCCCGAACACTGAAGCTTTCTTT. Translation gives CTSSYAWDSPNTEAFF.

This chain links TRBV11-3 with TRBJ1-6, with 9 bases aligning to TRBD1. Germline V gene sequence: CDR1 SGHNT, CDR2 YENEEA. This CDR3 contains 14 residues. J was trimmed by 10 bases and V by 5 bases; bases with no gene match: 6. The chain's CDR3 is CASSDRDRVSPLHF. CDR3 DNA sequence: TGTGCCAGCAGCGACCGGGACAGGGTGTCACCCCTCCACTTT.

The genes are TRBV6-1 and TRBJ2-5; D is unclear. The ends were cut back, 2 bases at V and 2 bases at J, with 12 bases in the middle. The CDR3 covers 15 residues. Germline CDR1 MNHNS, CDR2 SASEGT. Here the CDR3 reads CASSENSVGQETQYF. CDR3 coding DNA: TGTGCCAGCAGTGAAAATAGTGTGGGACAAGAGACCCAGTACTTC.

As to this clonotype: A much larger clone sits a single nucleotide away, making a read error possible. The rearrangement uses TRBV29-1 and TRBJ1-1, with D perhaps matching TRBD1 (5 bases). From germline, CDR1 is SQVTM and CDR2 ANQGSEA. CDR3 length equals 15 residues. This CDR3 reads CSVEEGVTSNTEDFF. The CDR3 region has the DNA TGCAGCGTTGAAGAGGGGGTCACTTCGAACACTGAAGATTTCTTT. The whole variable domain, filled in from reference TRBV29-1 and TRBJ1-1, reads SAVISQKPSRDICQRGTSLTIQCQVDSQVTMMFWYRQQPGQSLTLIATANQGSEATYESGFVIDKFPISRPNLTFSTLTVSNMSPEDSSIYLCSVEEGVTSNTEDFFGQGTRLTVV.

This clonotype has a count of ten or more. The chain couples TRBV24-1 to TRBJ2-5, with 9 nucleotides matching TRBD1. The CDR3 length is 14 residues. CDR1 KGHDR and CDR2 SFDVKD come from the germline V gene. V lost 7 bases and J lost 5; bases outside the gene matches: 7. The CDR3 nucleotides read TGTGCCACCAGCGTGGGACAGGGATTTGAGACCCAGTACTTC. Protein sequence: CATSVGQGFETQYF.

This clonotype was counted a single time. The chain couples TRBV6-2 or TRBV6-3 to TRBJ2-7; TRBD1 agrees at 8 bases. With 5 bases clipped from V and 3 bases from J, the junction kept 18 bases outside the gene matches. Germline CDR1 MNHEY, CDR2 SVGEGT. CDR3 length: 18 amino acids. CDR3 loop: CASSRAGTGATGNYEQYF. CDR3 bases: TGTGCCAGCAGTCGCGCCGGGACAGGTGCGACTGGGAACTACGAGCAGTACTTC.

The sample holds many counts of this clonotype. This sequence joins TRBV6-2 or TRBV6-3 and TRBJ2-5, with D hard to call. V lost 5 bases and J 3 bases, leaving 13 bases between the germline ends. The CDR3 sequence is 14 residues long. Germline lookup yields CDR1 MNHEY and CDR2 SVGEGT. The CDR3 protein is CASSPDRTEETQYF. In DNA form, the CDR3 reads TGTGCCAGCAGTCCCGACCGGACGGAAGAGACCCAGTACTTC.

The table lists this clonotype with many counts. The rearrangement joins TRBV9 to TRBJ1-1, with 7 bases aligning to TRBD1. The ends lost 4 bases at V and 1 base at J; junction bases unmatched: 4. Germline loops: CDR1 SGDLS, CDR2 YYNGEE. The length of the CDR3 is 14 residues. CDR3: CASSLRDRNTEAFF. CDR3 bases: TGTGCCAGCAGCCTCCGGGACAGGAACACTGAAGCTTTCTTT.

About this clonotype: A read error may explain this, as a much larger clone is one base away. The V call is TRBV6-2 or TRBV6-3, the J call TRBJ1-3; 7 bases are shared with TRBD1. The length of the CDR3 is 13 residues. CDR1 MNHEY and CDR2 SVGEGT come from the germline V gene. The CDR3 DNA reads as TGTGCCTGCAGGGACAGCTCTGGAAACACCATATATTTT. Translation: CACRDSSGNTIYF.